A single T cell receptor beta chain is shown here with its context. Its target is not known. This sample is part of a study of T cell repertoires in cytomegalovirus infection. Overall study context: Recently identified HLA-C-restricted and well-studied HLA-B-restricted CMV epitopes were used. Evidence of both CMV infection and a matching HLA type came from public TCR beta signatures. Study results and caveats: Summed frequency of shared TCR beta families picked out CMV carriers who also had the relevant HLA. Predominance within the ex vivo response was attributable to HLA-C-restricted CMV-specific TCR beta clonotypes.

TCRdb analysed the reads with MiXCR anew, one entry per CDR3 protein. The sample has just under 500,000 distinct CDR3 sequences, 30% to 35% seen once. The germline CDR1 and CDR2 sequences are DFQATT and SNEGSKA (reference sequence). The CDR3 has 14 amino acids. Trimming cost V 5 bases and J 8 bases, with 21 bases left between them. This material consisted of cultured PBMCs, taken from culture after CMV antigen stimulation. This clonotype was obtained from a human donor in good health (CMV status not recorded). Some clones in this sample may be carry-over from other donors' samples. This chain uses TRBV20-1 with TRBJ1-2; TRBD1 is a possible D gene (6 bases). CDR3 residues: CSAQGGDRSEGYTF. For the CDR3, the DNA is TGCAGTGCTCAAGGGGGAGACAGGTCCGAGGGCTACACCTTC.